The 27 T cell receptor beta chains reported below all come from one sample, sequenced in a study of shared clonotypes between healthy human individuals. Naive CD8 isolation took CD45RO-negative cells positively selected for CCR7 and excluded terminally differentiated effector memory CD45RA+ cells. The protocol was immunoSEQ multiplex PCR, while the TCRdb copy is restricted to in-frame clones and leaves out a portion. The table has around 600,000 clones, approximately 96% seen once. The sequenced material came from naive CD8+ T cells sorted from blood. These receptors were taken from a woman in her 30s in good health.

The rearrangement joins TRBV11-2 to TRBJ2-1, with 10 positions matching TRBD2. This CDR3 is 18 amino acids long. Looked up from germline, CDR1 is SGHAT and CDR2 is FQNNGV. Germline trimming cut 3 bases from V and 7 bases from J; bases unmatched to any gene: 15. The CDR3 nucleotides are TGTGCCAGCAGCTTCAGGGGAGGAGCGGGAGGGCCCGGAAATGAGCAGTTCTTC. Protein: CASSFRGGAGGPGNEQFF.

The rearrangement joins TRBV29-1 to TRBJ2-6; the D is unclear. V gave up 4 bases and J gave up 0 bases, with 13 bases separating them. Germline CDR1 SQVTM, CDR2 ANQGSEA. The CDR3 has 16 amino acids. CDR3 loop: CSVVWAVSSGANVLTF. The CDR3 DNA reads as TGCAGCGTTGTGTGGGCAGTTTCCTCTGGGGCCAACGTCCTGACTTTC.

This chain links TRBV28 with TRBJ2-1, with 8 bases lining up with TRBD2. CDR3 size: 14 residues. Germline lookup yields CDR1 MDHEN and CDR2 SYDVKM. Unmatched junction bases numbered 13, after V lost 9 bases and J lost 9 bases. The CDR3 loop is CASRVERELAEQFF. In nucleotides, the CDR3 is TGTGCCAGTCGGGTCGAGCGGGAGTTGGCTGAGCAGTTCTTC.

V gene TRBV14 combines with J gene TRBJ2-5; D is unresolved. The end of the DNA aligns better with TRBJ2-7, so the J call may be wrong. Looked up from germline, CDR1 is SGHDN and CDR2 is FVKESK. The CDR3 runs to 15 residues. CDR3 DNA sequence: TGTGCCAGCAGCCAAGTCAGCGCCGGTTGGCACGAGCAGTACTTC. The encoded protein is CASSQVSAGWHEQYF.

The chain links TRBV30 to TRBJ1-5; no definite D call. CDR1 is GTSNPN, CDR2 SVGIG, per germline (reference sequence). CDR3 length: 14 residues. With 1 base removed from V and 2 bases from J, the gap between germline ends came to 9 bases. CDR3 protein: CAWSDGLGNQPQHF. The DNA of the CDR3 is TGTGCCTGGAGTGATGGGTTGGGCAATCAGCCCCAGCATTTT. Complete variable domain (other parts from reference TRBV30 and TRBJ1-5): SQTIHQWPATLVQPVGSPLSLECTVEGTSNPNLYWYRQAAGRGLQLLFYSVGIGQISSEVPQNLSASRPQDRQFILSSKKLLLSDSGFYLCAWSDGLGNQPQHFGDGTRLSIL.

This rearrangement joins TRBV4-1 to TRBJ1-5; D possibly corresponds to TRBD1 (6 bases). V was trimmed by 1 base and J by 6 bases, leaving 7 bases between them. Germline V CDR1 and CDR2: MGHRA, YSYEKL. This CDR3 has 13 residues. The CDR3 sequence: CASSQVQGQPQHF. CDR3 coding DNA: TGCGCCAGCAGCCAAGTACAGGGTCAGCCCCAGCATTTT.

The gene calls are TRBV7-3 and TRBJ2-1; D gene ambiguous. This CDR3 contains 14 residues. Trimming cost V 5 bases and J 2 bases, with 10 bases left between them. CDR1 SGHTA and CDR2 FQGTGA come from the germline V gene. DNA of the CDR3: TGTGCCAGCAGCCCGGTAGCCGCCTACAATGAGCAGTTCTTC. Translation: CASSPVAAYNEQFF.

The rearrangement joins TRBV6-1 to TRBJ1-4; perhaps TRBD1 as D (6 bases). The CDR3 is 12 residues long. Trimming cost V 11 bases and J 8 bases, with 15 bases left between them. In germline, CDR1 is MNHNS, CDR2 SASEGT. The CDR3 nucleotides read TGTGCCCAGTCAGGGGTTGAAGAAAAACTGTTTTTT. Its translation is CAQSGVEEKLFF.

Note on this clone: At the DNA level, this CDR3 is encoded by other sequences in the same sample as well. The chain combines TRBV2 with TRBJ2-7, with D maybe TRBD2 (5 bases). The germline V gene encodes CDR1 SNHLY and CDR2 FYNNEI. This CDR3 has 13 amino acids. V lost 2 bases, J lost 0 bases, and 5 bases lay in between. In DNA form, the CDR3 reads TGTGCCAGCAGTGAACGGGGCTCCTACGAGCAGTACTTC. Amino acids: CASSERGSYEQYF.

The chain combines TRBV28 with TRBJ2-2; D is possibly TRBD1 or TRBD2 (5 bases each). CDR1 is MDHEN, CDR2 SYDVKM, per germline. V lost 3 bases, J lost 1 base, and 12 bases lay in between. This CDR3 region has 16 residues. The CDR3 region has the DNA TGTGCCAGCAGTTTTTTTGAGGGGATGAACACCGGGGAGCTGTTTTTT. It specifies CASSFFEGMNTGELFF.

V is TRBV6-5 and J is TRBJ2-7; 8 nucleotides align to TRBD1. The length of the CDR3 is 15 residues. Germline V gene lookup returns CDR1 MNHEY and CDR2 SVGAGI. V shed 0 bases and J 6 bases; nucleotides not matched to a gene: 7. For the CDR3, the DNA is TGTGCCAGCAGTTACTCCGCCGGGACAGGACTCGAGCAGTACTTC. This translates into CASSYSAGTGLEQYF.

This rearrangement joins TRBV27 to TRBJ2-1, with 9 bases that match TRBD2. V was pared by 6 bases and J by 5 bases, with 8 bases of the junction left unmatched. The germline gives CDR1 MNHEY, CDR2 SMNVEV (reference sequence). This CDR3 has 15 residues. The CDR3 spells CASSPTSGVDNEQFF. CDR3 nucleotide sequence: TGTGCCAGCAGCCCGACTAGCGGAGTCGACAATGAGCAGTTCTTC.

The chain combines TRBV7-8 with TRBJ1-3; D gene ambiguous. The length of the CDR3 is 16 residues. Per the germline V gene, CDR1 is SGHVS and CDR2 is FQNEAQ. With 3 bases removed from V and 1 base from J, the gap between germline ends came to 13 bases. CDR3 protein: CASSLWAGGSGNTIYF. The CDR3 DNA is TGTGCCAGCAGCTTGTGGGCCGGCGGGTCTGGAAACACCATATATTTT.

For the CDR3, the DNA is TGTGCCAGCAGCTCGGCAGTAGATAATCAGCCCCAGCATTTT. It translates to CASSSAVDNQPQHF. The chain is built from TRBV5-8 and TRBJ1-5; D gene ambiguous. The germline V and J ends were trimmed by 3 bases and 4 bases, with 11 bases remaining between them. There are 14 residues in the CDR3. The germline V gene has CDR1 SGHTS and CDR2 YDEGEE.

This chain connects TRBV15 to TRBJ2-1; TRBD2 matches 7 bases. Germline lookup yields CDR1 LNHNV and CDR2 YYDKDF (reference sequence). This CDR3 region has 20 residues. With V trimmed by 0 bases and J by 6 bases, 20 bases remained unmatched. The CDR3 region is CATSRDLKWRESEFRNEQFF. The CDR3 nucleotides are TGTGCCACCAGCAGAGATTTAAAATGGCGGGAGAGTGAGTTCCGCAATGAGCAGTTCTTC.

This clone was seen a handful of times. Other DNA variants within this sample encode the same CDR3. CDR3 loop: CASSLLGYNEQFF. In DNA form, the CDR3 reads TGTGCCAGCAGTTTATTGGGATACAATGAGCAGTTCTTC. V usage is TRBV27 and J usage is TRBJ2-1; D not resolved. V was cut by 1 base and J by 4 bases, with 5 bases left in between. Germline CDR1 is MNHEY and CDR2 is SMNVEV (reference sequence). This CDR3 region has 13 residues.

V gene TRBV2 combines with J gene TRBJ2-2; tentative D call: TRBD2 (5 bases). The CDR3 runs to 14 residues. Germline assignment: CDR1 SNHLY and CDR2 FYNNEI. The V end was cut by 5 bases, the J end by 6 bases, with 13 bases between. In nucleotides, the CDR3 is TGTGCCAGCAGTTCGCGAGGACTCCCCGGGGAGCTGTTTTTT. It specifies CASSSRGLPGELFF.

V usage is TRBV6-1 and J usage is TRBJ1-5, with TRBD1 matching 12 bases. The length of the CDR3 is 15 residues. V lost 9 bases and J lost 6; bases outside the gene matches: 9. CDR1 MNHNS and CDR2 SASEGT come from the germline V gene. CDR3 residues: CASSSGTGGTQPQHF. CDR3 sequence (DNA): TGTGCCAGTAGCTCCGGGACAGGGGGCACTCAGCCCCAGCATTTT.

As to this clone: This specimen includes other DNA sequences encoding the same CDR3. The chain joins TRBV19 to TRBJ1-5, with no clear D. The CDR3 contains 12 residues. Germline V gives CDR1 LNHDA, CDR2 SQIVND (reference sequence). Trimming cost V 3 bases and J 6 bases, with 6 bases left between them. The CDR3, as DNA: TGTGCCAGTAGTATGGGTCTTCAGCCCCAGCATTTT. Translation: CASSMGLQPQHF.

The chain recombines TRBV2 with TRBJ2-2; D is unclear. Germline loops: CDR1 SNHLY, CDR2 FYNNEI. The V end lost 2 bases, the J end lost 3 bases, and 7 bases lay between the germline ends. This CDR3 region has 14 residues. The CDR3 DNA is TGTGCCAGCAGTGAACGGTATCACACCGGGGAGCTGTTTTTT. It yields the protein CASSERYHTGELFF.

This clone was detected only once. The CDR3 DNA is TGTGCCAGCAGTCCCTGGACTTCCCCTAGCACAGATACGCAGTATTTT. This encodes CASSPWTSPSTDTQYF. This chain uses TRBV28 with TRBJ2-3, with D maybe TRBD2 (5 bases). This CDR3 spans 16 amino acids. The ends were cut back, 5 bases at V and 0 bases at J, with 15 bases in the middle. Germline CDR1 and CDR2: MDHEN and SYDVKM.

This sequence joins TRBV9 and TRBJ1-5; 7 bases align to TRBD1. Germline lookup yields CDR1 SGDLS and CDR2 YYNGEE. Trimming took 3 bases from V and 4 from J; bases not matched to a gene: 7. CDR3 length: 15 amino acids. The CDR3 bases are TGTGCCAGCAGCGCGGGGACAGTCCCAAATCAGCCCCAGCATTTT. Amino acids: CASSAGTVPNQPQHF.

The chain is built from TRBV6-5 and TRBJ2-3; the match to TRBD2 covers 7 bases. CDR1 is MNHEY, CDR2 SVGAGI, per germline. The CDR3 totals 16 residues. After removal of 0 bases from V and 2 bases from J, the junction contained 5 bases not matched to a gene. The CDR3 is CASSYSGGSFTDTQYF. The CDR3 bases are TGTGCCAGCAGTTACTCTGGCGGGAGTTTCACAGATACGCAGTATTTT.

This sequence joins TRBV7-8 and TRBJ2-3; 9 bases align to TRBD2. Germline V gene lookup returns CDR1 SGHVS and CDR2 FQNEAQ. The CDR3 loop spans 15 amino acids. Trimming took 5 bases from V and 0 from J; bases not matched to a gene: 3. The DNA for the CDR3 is TGTGCCAGCAGCCGAGGACTAGCGAGCACAGATACGCAGTATTTT. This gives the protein CASSRGLASTDTQYF.

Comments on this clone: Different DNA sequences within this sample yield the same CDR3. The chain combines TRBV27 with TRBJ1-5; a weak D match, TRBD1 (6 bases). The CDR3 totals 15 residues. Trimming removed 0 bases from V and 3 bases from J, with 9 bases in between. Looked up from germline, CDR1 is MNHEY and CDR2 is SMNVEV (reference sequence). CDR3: CASSLSGQLNQPQHF. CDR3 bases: TGTGCCAGCAGTTTATCGGGACAACTCAATCAGCCCCAGCATTTT.

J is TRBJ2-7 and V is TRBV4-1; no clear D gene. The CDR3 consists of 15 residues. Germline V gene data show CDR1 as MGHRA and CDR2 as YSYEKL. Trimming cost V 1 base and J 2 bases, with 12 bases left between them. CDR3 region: CASSQVQSRTYEQYF. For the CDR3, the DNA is TGCGCCAGCAGCCAAGTCCAGAGCCGGACCTACGAGCAGTACTTC.

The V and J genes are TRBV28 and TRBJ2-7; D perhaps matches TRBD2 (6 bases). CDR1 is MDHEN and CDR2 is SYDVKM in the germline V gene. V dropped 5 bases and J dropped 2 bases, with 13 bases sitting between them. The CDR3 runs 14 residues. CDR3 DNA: TGTGCCAGCAGTGCTAGGGACTTTACCTACGAGCAGTACTTC. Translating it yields CASSARDFTYEQYF.